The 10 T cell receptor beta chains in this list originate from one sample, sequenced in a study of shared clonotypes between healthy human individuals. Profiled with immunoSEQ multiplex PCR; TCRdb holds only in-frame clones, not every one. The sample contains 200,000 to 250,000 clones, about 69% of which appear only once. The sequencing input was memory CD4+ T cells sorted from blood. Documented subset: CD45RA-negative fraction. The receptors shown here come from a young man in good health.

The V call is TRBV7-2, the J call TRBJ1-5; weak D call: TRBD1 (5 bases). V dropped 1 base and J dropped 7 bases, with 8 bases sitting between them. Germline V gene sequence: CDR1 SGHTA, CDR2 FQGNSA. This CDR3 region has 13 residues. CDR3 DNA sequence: TGTGCCAGCAGCTTAGTGGGGGGACAGCCCCAGCATTTT. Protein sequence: CASSLVGGQPQHF.

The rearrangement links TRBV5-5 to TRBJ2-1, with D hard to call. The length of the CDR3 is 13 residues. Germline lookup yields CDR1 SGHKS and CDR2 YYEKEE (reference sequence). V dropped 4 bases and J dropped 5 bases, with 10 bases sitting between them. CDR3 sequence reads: CASSRPIHNEQFF. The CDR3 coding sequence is TGTGCCAGCAGCCGACCTATCCACAATGAGCAGTTCTTC.

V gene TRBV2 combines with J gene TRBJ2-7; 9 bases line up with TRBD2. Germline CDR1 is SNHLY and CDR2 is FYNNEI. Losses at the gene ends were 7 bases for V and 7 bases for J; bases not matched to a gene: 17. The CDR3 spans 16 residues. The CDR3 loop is CASKQKTSGSLGEQYF. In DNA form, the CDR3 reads TGTGCCAGCAAACAGAAAACTAGCGGGTCCTTAGGGGAGCAGTACTTC.

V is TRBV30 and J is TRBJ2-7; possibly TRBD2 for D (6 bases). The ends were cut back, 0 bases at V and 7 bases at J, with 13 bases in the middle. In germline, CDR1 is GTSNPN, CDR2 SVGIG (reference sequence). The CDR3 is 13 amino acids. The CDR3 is CAWSVRYGREQYF. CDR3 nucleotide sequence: TGTGCCTGGAGTGTACGGTATGGGAGGGAGCAGTACTTC. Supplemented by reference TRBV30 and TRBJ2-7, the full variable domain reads SQTIHQWPATLVQPVGSPLSLECTVEGTSNPNLYWYRQAAGRGLQLLFYSVGIGQISSEVPQNLSASRPQDRQFILSSKKLLLSDSGFYLCAWSVRYGREQYFGPGTRLTVT.

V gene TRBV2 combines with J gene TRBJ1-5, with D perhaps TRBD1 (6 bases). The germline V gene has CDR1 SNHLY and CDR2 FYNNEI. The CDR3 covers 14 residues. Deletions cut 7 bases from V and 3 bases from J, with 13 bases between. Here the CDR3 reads CASNPQGINQPQHF. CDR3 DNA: TGTGCCAGCAACCCACAGGGAATCAATCAGCCCCAGCATTTT.

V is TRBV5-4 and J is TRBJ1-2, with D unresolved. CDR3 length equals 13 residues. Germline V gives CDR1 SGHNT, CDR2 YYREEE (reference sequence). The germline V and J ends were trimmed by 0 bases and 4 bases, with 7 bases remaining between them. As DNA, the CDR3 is TGTGCCAGCAGCTTGGCAGGTGGCTATGGCTACACCTTC. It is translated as CASSLAGGYGYTF.

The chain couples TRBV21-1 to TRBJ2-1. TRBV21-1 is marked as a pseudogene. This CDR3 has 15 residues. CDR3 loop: CASHVIRQNYNEQFF. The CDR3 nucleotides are TGTGCCAGTCACGTTATTCGGCAAAATTATAATGAGCAGTTCTTC.

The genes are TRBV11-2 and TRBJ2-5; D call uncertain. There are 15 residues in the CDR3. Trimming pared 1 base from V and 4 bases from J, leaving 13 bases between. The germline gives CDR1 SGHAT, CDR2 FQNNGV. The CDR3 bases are TGTGCCAGCAGCTTAGTTGACAACCCCGGAGAGACCCAGTACTTC. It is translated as CASSLVDNPGETQYF.

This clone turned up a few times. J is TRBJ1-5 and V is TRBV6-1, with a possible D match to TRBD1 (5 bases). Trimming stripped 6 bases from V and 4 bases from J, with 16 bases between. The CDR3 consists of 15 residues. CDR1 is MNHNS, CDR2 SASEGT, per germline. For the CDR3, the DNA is TGTGCCAGCAGCCAAAAGTGGCAGGGAAATCAGCCCCAGCATTTT. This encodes CASSQKWQGNQPQHF.

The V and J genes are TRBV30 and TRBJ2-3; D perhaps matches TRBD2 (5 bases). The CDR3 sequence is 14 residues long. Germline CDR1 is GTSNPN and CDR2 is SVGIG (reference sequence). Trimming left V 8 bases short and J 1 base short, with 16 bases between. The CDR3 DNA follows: TGTGCCGGCAATCGGGGTCACGGCACAGATACGCAGTATTTT. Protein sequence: CAGNRGHGTDTQYF.